These T cell receptor beta chains were read from a single sample in a study of blood T cell repertoires in COVID-19. Sequencing was performed with immunoSEQ multiplex PCR; in TCRdb, only in-frame clones are kept and a portion is missing. This sample has about 160,000 clones, with 70% to 85% found just once. What was sequenced was peripheral blood. The receptors come from an elderly woman with acute or convalescent COVID-19. Both conserved end residues are part of each CDR3.

TRBV7-9 CASSSSRQGARYGYTF
TRBV5-5 CASRRDGGMEPQHF
TRBV5-1 CASSQDGQLNNSPLHF
TRBV6-5 CASTNRGIGGTQYF
TRBV6-5 CASSWGPASEAFF
TRBV2 CASRAAYEQYF
TRBV27 CASSAYRGWDYGYTF
TRBV7-9 CASNRDTEGNTIYF
TRBV5-1 CASSLEGVMNTEAFF
TRBV27 CASSLMAGEETQYF
TRBV19 CASSRRDRGSNQPQHF
TRBV29-1 CSVELAGGHYNEQFF
TRBV27 CASSLVTGNTEAFF
TRBV7-9 CASSPPTGSTTGELFF
TRBV20-1 CSASNSYNEQFF
TRBV7-9 CASSLGGGTYEQYF
TRBV18 CASSYSLNTEAFF
TRBV11-3 CASSLAGGSSYEQYF
TRBV5-4 CASSFSNRAREKLFF
TRBV7-9 CASSLGDFYGYTF
TRBV13 CASSFTGTSGLQGSYNEQFF
TRBV27 CASSLAGLSYEQYF
TRBV20-1 CSASGGRAGEQYF
TRBV6-5 CASSSRRTGGTDTQYF
TRBV6-2/TRBV6-3 CASSYSRTSGILMDEQFF
TRBV19 CASSSTGGYQLQHF
TRBV7-2 CASSRRFGLRNEQFF
TRBV5-4 CASSSTNRDIQTQYF
TRBV9 CASSPRGSTDTQYF
TRBV9 CASSPHALAGAGEQFF
TRBV2 CASSPFLMNTEAFF
TRBV28 CASSPGTGDFTEAFF
TRBV9 CASSLRTGGSEQYF
TRBV10-1 CASSESYGTNYTF
TRBV6-5 CASRGRVRANEQFF
TRBV2 CASIENRQAPYEQYF
TRBV7-7 CASSPGSEETQYF
TRBV7-9 CASSSRGQGATGELFF
TRBV6-5 CASSYPPRADTQYF
TRBV5-1 CASRETGLVGELFF
TRBV4-1 CASSPTGSGLDEQFF
TRBV12-3/TRBV12-4 CASSWTDTEAFF
TRBV30 CAWSVLANEQFF
TRBV4-3 CASSQDFVSYEQYF
TRBV19 CASSLKPGHAIGNTIYF
TRBV5-5 CASSRQGMNTEAFF